Presented here are 3 T cell receptor beta chains from one specimen sequenced in a study of T cell changes during pregnancy in multiple sclerosis. Profiled with immunoSEQ multiplex PCR; TCRdb holds only in-frame clones, not every one. The repertoire holds some 17,000 clones, with almost 96% as singletons. Source: peripheral blood, taken in the third trimester of pregnancy. The origin of the receptors is a female donor with multiple sclerosis, enrolled in a pregnancy study.

J is TRBJ1-2 and V is TRBV5-6; TRBD1 agrees at 7 bases. From germline, CDR1 is SGHDT and CDR2 YYEEEE. The junction had 18 bases not matched to a gene; V was cut back by 2 bases and J by 8 bases. The CDR3 has 17 residues. The CDR3 coding sequence is TGTGCCAGCAGCTTTACCCCCGGGACAGCCCAGTATGTGGGCTACACCTTC. It codes for CASSFTPGTAQYVGYTF.

The chain uses TRBV4-2 and TRBJ2-1; TRBD2 agrees at 7 bases. Per germline, CDR1 LGHNA and CDR2 YNFKEQ. This CDR3 region has 16 residues. The ends lost 2 bases at V and 6 bases at J; junction bases unmatched: 10. The DNA of the CDR3 is TGTGCCAGCAGCCAAATTGACGGGAGGTACTTCAATGAGCAGTTCTTC. The encoded protein is CASSQIDGRYFNEQFF.

V usage is TRBV7-9 and J usage is TRBJ2-1; 9 bases fit TRBD2. Trimming took 7 bases from V and 9 from J; bases not matched to a gene: 13. This CDR3 has 15 residues. Germline assignment: CDR1 SEHNR and CDR2 FQNEAQ (reference sequence). The CDR3 region is CASIPGLALQSEQFF. The CDR3 region has the DNA TGTGCCAGCATCCCGGGACTAGCTCTGCAGAGTGAGCAGTTCTTC.